The 17 T cell receptor beta chains in this list originate from one sample, sequenced in a study of blood T cell repertoires in COVID-19. Here immunoSEQ multiplex PCR was the method, and the copy in TCRdb shows in-frame clones only, minus some. The data contain roughly 200,000 clones, nearly 90% of them seen just once; the ten biggest clones take up about 0.58%. Sequenced: peripheral blood. The origin of the receptors is a man aged 50 to 59 with acute or convalescent COVID-19.

This clone was counted a single time. The J gene is TRBJ2-7, the V gene TRBV11-2; no reliable D call. V shed 0 bases and J shed 6 bases, with 9 bases lying between them. CDR1 SGHAT and CDR2 FQNNGV come from the germline V gene. The CDR3 runs to 13 residues. The CDR3 DNA is TGTGCCAGCAGCTTAGAGTCAGGCGCCGAGCAGTACGTC. Translation gives CASSLESGAEQYV.

This clone was counted a single time. CDR3 in DNA: TGTGCCAGCTCACTTGGGACAGGGAATGAGCAGTTCTTC. It codes for CASSLGTGNEQFF. V is TRBV18 and J is TRBJ2-1, with 9 bases lining up with TRBD1. CDR3 length: 13 residues. The V segment lost 4 bases and the J segment 7 bases; nucleotides outside the gene matches: 2. The V gene's germline CDR1 is KGHSH and CDR2 LQKENI.

In this sample, this clone turned up once. The V call is TRBV10-3, the J call TRBJ2-7; 9 positions agree with TRBD1. Germline trimming cut 6 bases from V and 6 bases from J; bases unmatched to any gene: 9. There are 14 residues in the CDR3. Germline CDR1 is ENHRY and CDR2 is SYGVKD. The CDR3 protein is CAISGRQGEGEQYF. The DNA for the CDR3 is TGTGCCATCAGCGGAAGACAGGGGGAGGGCGAGCAGTACTTC.

The chain has TRBV5-1 and TRBJ2-2; weak D call: TRBD1 (6 bases). Looked up from germline, CDR1 is SGHRS and CDR2 is YFSETQ. The V end lost 3 bases, the J end lost 4 bases, and 16 bases lay between the germline ends. CDR3 length: 16 amino acids. In nucleotides, the CDR3 is TGCGCCAGCAGCTCCGAAGGGACAACGGGCACCGGGGAGCTGTTTTTT. Translated: CASSSEGTTGTGELFF. Combining the CDR3 with reference TRBV5-1 and TRBJ2-2 gives the whole variable domain KAGVTQTPRYLIKTRGQQVTLSCSPISGHRSVSWYQQTPGQGLQFLFEYFSETQRNKGNFPGRFSGRQFSNSRSEMNVSTLELGDSALYLCASSSEGTTGTGELFFGEGSRLTVL.

This clone was recorded once. V and J are TRBV4-1 and TRBJ1-4; D not certain. The CDR3 length is 15 residues. V lost 0 bases to trimming and J lost 11 bases, with 16 bases between them. Germline CDR1 reads MGHRA; CDR2 reads YSYEKL. The DNA for the CDR3 is TGCGCCAGCAGCCAAGAGAGCGGCAGCATTAGGAAACTGTTTTTT. This translates into CASSQESGSIRKLFF.

The chain is built from TRBV28 and TRBJ1-2, with D perhaps matching TRBD1 (5 bases). The CDR3 is 18 residues long. V was trimmed by 2 bases and J by 6 bases, leaving 25 bases between them. The V gene's germline CDR1 is MDHEN and CDR2 SYDVKM. CDR3 in DNA: TGTGCCAGCAGTTTAAACCGGCCAGGGAGGGTGGTTTCGAATGGCTACACCTTC. As protein: CASSLNRPGRVVSNGYTF.

This chain joins TRBV5-6 and TRBJ2-3; 7 nucleotides line up with TRBD1. The V gene's germline CDR1 is SGHDT and CDR2 YYEEEE. The CDR3 runs to 17 residues. V trimming: 5 bases; J trimming: 2 bases; junction bases outside the gene matches: 14. The CDR3 DNA follows: TGTGCCAGCAGGTGGTACAGGGACAGCAGCGACACAGATACGCAGTATTTT. Amino acids: CASRWYRDSSDTDTQYF. The whole variable domain, filled in from reference TRBV5-6 and TRBJ2-3, reads DAGVTQSPTHLIKTRGQQVTLRCSPKSGHDTVSWYQQALGQGPQFIFQYYEEEERQRGNFPDRFSGHQFPNYSSELNVNALLLGDSALYLCASRWYRDSSDTDTQYFGPGTRLTVL.

In this sample, this clone turned up once. The chain is built from TRBV19 and TRBJ1-5; TRBD1 agrees at 7 bases. The CDR3 is 15 residues long. V lost 3 bases to trimming and J lost 10 bases; unmatched junction nucleotides: 12. CDR1 and CDR2 from the germline V gene are LNHDA and SQIVND (reference sequence). CDR3 sequence (DNA): TGTGCCAGTAGTATGCAGGGGGGAGATTTGGGTCCCCAGCATTTT. Translation gives CASSMQGGDLGPQHF.

This clone was seen a single time. This rearrangement joins TRBV7-6 to TRBJ1-5, with D uncertain. The V gene's germline CDR1 is SGHVS and CDR2 FNYEAQ. Trimming removed 0 bases from V and 7 bases from J, with 7 bases in between. The CDR3 extends over 13 amino acids. CDR3 nucleotide sequence: TGTGCCAGCAGCTTAGCTCTGCAGCAGCCCCAGCATTTT. The encoded protein is CASSLALQQPQHF.

The CDR3 sequence is CASSWGGRALTDTQYF. CDR3 in DNA: TGTGCCAGCAGTTGGGGCGGGAGGGCCTTGACAGATACGCAGTATTTT. The chain combines TRBV28 with TRBJ2-3; 9 bases map to TRBD2. The germline CDR1 and CDR2 sequences are MDHEN and SYDVKM. J was trimmed by 3 bases and V by 4 bases; bases with no gene match: 8. This CDR3 contains 16 residues. Using reference TRBV28 and TRBJ2-3 for the parts outside the CDR3, the full variable domain is DVKVTQSSRYLVKRTGEKVFLECVQDMDHENMFWYRQDPGLGLRLIYFSYDVKMKEKGDIPEGYSVSREKKERFSLILESASTNQTSMYLCASSWGGRALTDTQYFGPGTRLTVL.

The chain links TRBV28 to TRBJ2-1; TRBD2 might be the D (5 bases). The CDR3 sequence is 15 residues long. V gave up 2 bases and J gave up 4 bases, with 12 bases separating them. Germline V gene lookup returns CDR1 MDHEN and CDR2 SYDVKM. CDR3 sequence: CASSLPGRAYNEQFF. Written as DNA, the CDR3 is TGTGCCAGCAGTTTACCGGGGAGAGCTTACAATGAGCAGTTCTTC.

The chain carries TRBV10-3 and TRBJ1-5, with D maybe TRBD1 (6 bases). Per germline, CDR1 ENHRY and CDR2 SYGVKD. V lost 0 bases and J lost 3, with 9 bases in between. CDR3 size: 15 residues. The CDR3: CAISESNRDNQPQHF. The CDR3 nucleotides read TGTGCCATCAGTGAGTCGAACAGGGACAATCAGCCCCAGCATTTT.

The chain employs TRBV6-5 and TRBJ2-5; 8 nucleotides line up with TRBD1. Germline V gene sequence: CDR1 MNHEY, CDR2 SVGAGI. The V segment lost 5 bases and the J segment 7 bases; nucleotides outside the gene matches: 9. The CDR3 sequence is 14 residues long. The CDR3 DNA reads TGTGCCAGCAGTCCAGGGGGCGACGGTTGGACCCAGTACTTC. This codes for CASSPGGDGWTQYF.

The CDR3 loop is CASRDLAGFEQFF. CDR3 nucleotide sequence: TGTGCCAGCAGGGACCTAGCGGGATTTGAGCAGTTCTTC. The V call is TRBV2, the J call TRBJ2-1; 9 nucleotides align to TRBD2. Germline lookup yields CDR1 SNHLY and CDR2 FYNNEI. This CDR3 comprises 13 residues. Unmatched junction bases numbered 6, after V lost 6 bases and J lost 9 bases.

This clone turned up a few times. The chain carries TRBV10-1 and TRBJ2-2, with D unresolved. This CDR3 is 12 amino acids long. With 6 bases removed from V and 6 bases from J, the gap between germline ends came to 8 bases. Germline V CDR1 and CDR2: WNHNN, SYGVQD (reference sequence). CDR3 region: CASSLPSGELFF. The CDR3 region has the DNA TGCGCCAGCAGCCTCCCCTCCGGGGAGCTGTTTTTT.

The genes are TRBV29-1 and TRBJ2-2; D possibly corresponds to TRBD2 (5 bases). Germline V gives CDR1 SQVTM, CDR2 ANQGSEA. This CDR3 comprises 15 residues. The CDR3: CPENTTNPNTGELFF. In nucleotides, the CDR3 is TGCCCCGAGAACACGACTAACCCGAACACCGGGGAGCTGTTTTTT.

The V and J genes are TRBV6-5 and TRBJ2-6; a possible D gene is TRBD1 (5 bases). Trimming pared 5 bases from V and 1 base from J, leaving 6 bases between. The CDR3 spans 14 residues. Germline V gives CDR1 MNHEY, CDR2 SVGAGI. DNA of the CDR3: TGTGCCAGCAGTCAGGGTTCTGGGGCCAACGTCCTGACTTTC. Residues: CASSQGSGANVLTF.